The clone carrying this TCR beta chain was seen a single time. Its specificity is unknown. This CDR3 has 12 amino acids. V lost 6 bases and J 3 bases, leaving 9 bases between the germline ends. The germline V gene has CDR1 LNHDA and CDR2 SQIVND (reference sequence). The data were taken from a study of shared clonotypes between healthy human individuals. TCRdb keeps only in-frame clones here, not all; method: immunoSEQ multiplex PCR. The sample records about 1.9 million clones, 80% to 95% being singletons. Overall study findings and caveats: The naive CD4 repertoires of several donors were compared, and about 5% of clonotypes were shared.

Terminally differentiated effector memory CD45RA+ cells were left out of the naive CD8 fraction, which was CD45RO-negative and positively selected for CCR7. This sequence originates from a man younger than 35 in good health. Some clones in this sample may be carry-over from other donors' samples. V is TRBV19 and J is TRBJ2-7; D may be TRBD1 (6 bases). The sequenced sample consisted of naive CD8+ T cells from PBMCs. The CDR3 DNA reads TGTGCCAGTAGCTTGACAGGCTACGAGCAGTACTTC. Encoded protein: CASSLTGYEQYF.